The clone carrying this TCR beta chain has more than one count but fewer than ten. As yet, its antigen is unknown. CDR1 and CDR2 (germline): SNHLY, FYNNEI. The CDR3 extends over 15 amino acids. Trimming removed 5 bases at V and 5 bases at J, with 18 bases between. The data were taken from a study of T cells in Graves' hyperthyroidism and ophthalmopathy. General study results and limits: Most expanded thyroid clonotypes above 0.001 also appeared in blood.

Lactation, pregnancy, other autoimmune disease or uncontrolled infection excluded patients. Fresh peripheral blood, about 9.6 ml, yielded the PBMCs. Amplified TCR beta CDR3 regions derived from RNA transcripts. During a first-round RT-PCR of the TCR CDR3, the HTBI primer set was used. Using its own MiXCR run on the multiplex PCR reads, TCRdb lists one record per CDR3 protein. Among 800,000 or so distinct CDR3 sequences listed, approximately 40% were seen once. V and J are TRBV2 and TRBJ2-5; D assignment may be TRBD1 or TRBD2 (6 bases each). What was sequenced was blood. The origin of this receptor is a man younger than 35 with Graves' hyperthyroidism. In DNA, the CDR3 is TGTGCCAGCAGTTACTCGTACGAAGGGGGGGAGACCCAGTACTTC. It codes for CASSYSYEGGETQYF.